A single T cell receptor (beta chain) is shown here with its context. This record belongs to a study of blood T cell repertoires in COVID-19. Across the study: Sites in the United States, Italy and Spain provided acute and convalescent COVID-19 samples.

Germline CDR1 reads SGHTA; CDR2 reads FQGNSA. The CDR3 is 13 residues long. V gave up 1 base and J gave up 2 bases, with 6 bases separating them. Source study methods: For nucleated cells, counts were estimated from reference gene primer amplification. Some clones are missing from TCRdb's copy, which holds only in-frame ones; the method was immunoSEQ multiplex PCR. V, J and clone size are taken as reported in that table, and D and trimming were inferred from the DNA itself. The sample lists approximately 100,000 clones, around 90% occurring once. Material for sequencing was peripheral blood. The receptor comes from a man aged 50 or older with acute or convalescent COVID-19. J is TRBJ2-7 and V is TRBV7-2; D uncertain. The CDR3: CASSLVVTYEQYF. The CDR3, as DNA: TGTGCCAGCAGCTTAGTCGTAACCTACGAGCAGTACTTC.